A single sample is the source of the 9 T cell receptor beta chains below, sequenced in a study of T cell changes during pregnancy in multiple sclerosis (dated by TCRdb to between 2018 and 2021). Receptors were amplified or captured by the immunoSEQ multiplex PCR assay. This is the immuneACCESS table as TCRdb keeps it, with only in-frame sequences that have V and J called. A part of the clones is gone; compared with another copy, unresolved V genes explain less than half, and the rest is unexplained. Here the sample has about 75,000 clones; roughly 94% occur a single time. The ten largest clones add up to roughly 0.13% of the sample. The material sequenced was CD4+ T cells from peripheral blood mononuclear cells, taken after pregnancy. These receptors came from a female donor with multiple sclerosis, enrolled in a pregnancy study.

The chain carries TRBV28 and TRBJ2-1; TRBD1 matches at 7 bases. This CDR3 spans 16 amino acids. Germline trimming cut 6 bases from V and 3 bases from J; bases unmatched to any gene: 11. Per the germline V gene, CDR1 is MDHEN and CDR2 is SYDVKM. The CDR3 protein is CASSPLTGVGYNEQFF. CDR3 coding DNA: TGTGCCAGCAGCCCCCTTACAGGGGTGGGCTACAATGAGCAGTTCTTC.

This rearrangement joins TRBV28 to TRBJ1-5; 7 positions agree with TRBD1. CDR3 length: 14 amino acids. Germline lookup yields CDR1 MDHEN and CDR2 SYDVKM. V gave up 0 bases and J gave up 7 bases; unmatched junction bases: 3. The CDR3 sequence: CASSLWLGGQPQHF. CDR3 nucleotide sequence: TGTGCCAGCAGTTTATGGTTAGGGGGCCAGCCCCAGCATTTT.

The CDR3 DNA reads TGTGCCAGCTCACCGGGACAGGGGATCACAGATACGCAGTATTTT. As protein: CASSPGQGITDTQYF. The chain couples TRBV18 to TRBJ2-3, with TRBD1 identical over 10 bases. CDR3 size: 15 residues. CDR1 is KGHSH and CDR2 is LQKENI in the germline V gene. V trimming: 3 bases; J trimming: 2 bases; junction bases outside the gene matches: 2. Combining the CDR3 with reference TRBV18 and TRBJ2-3 gives the whole variable domain NAGVMQNPRHLVRRRGQEARLRCSPMKGHSHVYWYRQLPEEGLKFMVYLQKENIIDESGMPKERFSAEFPKEGPSILRIQQVVRGDSAAYFCASSPGQGITDTQYFGPGTRLTVL.

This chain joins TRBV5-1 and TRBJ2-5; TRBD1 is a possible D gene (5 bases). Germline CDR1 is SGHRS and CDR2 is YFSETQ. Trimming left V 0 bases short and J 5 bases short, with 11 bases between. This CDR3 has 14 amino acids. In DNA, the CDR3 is TGCGCCAGCAGCTTGGGAGGTCAGGGCGAGACCCAGTACTTC. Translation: CASSLGGQGETQYF. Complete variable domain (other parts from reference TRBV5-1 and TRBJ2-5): KAGVTQTPRYLIKTRGQQVTLSCSPISGHRSVSWYQQTPGQGLQFLFEYFSETQRNKGNFPGRFSGRQFSNSRSEMNVSTLELGDSALYLCASSLGGQGETQYFGPGTRLLVL.

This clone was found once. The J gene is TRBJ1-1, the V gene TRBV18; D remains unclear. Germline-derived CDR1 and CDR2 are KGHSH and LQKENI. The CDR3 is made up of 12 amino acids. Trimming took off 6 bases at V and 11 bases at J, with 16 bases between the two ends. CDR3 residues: CASSPADGEAFF. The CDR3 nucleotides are TGTGCCAGCTCTCCGGCGGATGGGGAGGCTTTCTTT.

The CDR3 bases are TGTGCCAGCAGTCGGGTAGCGGGAGAGGGCACAGATACGCAGTATTTT. Encoded protein: CASSRVAGEGTDTQYF. The V call is TRBV27, the J call TRBJ2-3; TRBD2 aligns across 9 bases. V gave up 5 bases and J gave up 1 base; unmatched junction bases: 7. In germline, CDR1 is MNHEY, CDR2 SMNVEV (reference sequence). The CDR3 loop spans 16 amino acids.

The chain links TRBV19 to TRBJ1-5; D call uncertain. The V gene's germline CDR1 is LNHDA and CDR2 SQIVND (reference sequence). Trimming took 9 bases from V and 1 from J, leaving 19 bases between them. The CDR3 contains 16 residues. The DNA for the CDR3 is TGTGCCAGCGCCACAATTGGATTGGGCAGCAATCAGCCCCAGCATTTT. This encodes CASATIGLGSNQPQHF.

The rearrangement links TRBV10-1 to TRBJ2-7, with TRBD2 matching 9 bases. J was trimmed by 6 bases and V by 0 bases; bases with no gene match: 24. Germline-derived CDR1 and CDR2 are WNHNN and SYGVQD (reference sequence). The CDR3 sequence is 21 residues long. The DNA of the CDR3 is TGCGCCAGCAGTGAGTCGGGCTCCATGAACCTTAGCGGGAGAATTGTGTGCGAGCAGTACTTC. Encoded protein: CASSESGSMNLSGRIVCEQYF.

The CDR3 nucleotides read TGTGCCAGCAGTGATCGCCTAGCGAAGGCCACAGATACGCAGTATTTT. It yields the protein CASSDRLAKATDTQYF. This chain connects TRBV2 to TRBJ2-3; the D gene is possibly TRBD2 (6 bases). Germline V lookup: CDR1 SNHLY, CDR2 FYNNEI. This CDR3 region has 16 residues. V was shortened by 3 bases and J by 2 bases, with 15 bases between the two germline ends.